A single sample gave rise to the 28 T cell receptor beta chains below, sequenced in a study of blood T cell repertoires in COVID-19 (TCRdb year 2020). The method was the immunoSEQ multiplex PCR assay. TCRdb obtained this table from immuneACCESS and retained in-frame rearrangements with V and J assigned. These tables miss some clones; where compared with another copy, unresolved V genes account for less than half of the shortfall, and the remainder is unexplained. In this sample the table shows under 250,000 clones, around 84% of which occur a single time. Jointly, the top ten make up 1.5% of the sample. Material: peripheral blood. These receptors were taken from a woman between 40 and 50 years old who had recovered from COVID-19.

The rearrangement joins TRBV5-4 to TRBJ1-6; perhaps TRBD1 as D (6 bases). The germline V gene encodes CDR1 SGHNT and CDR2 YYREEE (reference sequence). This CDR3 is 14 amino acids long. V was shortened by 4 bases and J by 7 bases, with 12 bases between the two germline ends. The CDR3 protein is CASSLGQPNSPLHF. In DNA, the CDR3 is TGTGCCAGCAGCCTTGGACAGCCAAATTCACCCCTCCACTTT.

CDR3 sequence (DNA): TGTGCCAGCAGTCGGGACAATAATTCACCCCTCCACTTT. Its translation is CASSRDNNSPLHF. The chain joins TRBV6-5 to TRBJ1-6, with D tentatively TRBD1 (6 bases). Germline CDR1 MNHEY, CDR2 SVGAGI. The CDR3 length is 13 residues. V lost 5 bases to trimming and J lost 5 bases, with 7 bases between them.

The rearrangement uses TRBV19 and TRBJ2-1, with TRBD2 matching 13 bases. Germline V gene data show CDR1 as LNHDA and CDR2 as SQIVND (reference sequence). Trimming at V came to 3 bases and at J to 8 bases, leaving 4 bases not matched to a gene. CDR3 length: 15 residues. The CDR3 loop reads CASSMGLAGLDEQFF. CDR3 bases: TGTGCCAGTAGTATGGGACTAGCGGGGTTGGATGAGCAGTTCTTC.

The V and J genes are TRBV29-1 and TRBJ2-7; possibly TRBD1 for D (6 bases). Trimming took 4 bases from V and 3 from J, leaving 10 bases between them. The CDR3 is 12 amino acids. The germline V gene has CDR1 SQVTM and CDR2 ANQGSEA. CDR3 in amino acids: CSVVTDSYEQYF. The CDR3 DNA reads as TGCAGCGTTGTTACGGACAGCTACGAGCAGTACTTC.

Here the CDR3 DNA reads TGTGCCAGCAGTCCCCGTGTGGGGGGGGACGAGCAGTACTTC. This sequence encodes CASSPRVGGDEQYF. The V call is TRBV27, the J call TRBJ2-7; 7 bases are a match to TRBD2. The V and J ends lost 5 bases and 5 bases, in that order; junction bases with no gene match: 9. The CDR3 is 14 amino acids. The V gene's germline CDR1 is MNHEY and CDR2 SMNVEV (reference sequence).

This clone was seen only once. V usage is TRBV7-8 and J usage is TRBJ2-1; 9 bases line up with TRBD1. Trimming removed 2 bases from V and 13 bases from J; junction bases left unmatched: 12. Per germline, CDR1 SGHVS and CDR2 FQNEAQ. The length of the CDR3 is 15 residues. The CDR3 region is CASSLSTGGSRSQFF. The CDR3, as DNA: TGTGCCAGCAGCTTATCAACAGGGGGCTCGCGCTCACAGTTCTTC.

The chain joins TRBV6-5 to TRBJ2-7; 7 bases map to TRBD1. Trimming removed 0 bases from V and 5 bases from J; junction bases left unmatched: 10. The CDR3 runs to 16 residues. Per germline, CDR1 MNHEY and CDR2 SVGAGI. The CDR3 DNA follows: TGTGCCAGCAGTTACTCTCTCGACAGGGCTGGCGACGAGCAGTACTTC. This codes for CASSYSLDRAGDEQYF.

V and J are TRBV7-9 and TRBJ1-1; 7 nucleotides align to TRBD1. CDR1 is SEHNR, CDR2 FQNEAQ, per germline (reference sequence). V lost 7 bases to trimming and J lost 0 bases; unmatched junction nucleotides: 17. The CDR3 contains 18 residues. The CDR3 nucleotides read TGTGCCAGCATCTCACTTTATGGACCGGGACAGCTGAACACTGAAGCTTTCTTT. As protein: CASISLYGPGQLNTEAFF.

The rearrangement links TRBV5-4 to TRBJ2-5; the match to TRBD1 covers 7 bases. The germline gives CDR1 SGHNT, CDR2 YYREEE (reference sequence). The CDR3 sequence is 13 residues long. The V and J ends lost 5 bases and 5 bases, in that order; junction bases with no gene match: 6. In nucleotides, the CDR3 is TGTGCCAGCAGTGACAGGGATGTGGAGACCCAGTACTTC. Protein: CASSDRDVETQYF.

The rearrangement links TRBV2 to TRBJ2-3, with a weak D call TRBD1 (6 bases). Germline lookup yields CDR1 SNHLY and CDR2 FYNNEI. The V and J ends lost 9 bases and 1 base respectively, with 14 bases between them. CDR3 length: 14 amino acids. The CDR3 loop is CASKGDGGTDTQYF. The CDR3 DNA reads TGTGCCAGTAAGGGGGATGGGGGCACAGATACGCAGTATTTT.

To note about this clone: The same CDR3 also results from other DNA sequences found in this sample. The CDR3 loop reads CASSFQGGYGYTF. The CDR3 DNA sequence: TGTGCCAGCAGTTTCCAGGGTGGGTATGGCTACACCTTC. This chain uses TRBV28 with TRBJ1-2; weak D call: TRBD1 (5 bases). Trimming left V 3 bases short and J 5 bases short, with 10 bases between. Germline V CDR1 and CDR2: MDHEN, SYDVKM. The CDR3 has 13 residues.

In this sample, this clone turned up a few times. CDR3 bases: TGTGCCAGTAGTCCACTCGGGGGAACTGAAGCTTTCTTT. Translated, it gives CASSPLGGTEAFF. The V gene is TRBV19, the J gene TRBJ1-1; the D gene is possibly TRBD1 (5 bases). The germline V and J ends were trimmed by 5 bases and 5 bases, with 12 bases remaining between them. This CDR3 comprises 13 residues. The germline V gene encodes CDR1 LNHDA and CDR2 SQIVND (reference sequence).

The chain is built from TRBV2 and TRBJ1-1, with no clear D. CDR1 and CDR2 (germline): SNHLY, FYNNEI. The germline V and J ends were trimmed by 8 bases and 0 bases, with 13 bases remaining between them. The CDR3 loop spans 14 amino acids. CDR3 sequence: CASRRTDLNTEAFF. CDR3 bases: TGTGCCAGCCGTAGGACTGACCTGAACACTGAAGCTTTCTTT.

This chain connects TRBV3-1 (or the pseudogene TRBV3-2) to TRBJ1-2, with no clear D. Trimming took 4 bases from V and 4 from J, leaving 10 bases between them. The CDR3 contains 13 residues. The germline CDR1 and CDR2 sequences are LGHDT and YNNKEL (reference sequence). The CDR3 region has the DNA TGTGCCAGCAGCCTTAAATTGGCCTATGGCTACACCTTC. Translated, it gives CASSLKLAYGYTF.

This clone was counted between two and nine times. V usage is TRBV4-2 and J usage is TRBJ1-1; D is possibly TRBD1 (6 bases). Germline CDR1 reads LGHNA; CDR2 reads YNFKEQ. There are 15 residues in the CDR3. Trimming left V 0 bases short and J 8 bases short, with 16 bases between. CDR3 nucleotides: TGTGCCAGCAGCCAAGATAGCGGGACAAGTCGGGAAGCTTTCTTT. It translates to CASSQDSGTSREAFF.

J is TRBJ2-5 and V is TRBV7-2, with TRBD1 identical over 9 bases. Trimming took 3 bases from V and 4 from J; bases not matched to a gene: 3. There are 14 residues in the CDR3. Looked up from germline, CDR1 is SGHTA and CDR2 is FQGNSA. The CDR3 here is CASSFQTGGETQYF. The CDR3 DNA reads TGTGCCAGCAGCTTCCAGACAGGGGGAGAGACCCAGTACTTC.

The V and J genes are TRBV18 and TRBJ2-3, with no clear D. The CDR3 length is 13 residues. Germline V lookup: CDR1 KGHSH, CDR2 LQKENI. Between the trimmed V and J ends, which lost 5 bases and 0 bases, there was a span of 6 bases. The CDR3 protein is CASSEPSTDTQYF. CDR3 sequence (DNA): TGTGCCAGCTCAGAGCCTAGCACAGATACGCAGTATTTT.

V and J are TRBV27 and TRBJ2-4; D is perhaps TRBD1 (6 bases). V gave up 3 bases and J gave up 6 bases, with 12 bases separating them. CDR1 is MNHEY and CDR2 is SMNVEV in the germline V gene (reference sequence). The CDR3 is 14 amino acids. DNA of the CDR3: TGTGCCAGCAGTTTTACAGGGTATAGAAACATTCAGTACTTC. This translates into CASSFTGYRNIQYF.

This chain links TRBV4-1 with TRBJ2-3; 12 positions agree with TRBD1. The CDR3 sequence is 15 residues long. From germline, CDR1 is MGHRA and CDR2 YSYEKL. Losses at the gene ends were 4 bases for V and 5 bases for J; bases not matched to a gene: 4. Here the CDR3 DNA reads TGCGCCAGCAGCCTGGGACAGGGGGCCTTAGATACGCAGTATTTT. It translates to CASSLGQGALDTQYF.

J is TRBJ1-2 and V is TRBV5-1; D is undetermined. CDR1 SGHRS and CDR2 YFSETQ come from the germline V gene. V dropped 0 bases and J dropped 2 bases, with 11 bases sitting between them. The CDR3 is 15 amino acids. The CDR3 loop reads CASSLAGGENYGYTF. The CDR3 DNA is TGCGCCAGCAGCTTGGCCGGAGGTGAGAACTATGGCTACACCTTC. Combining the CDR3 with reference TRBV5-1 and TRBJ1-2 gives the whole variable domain KAGVTQTPRYLIKTRGQQVTLSCSPISGHRSVSWYQQTPGQGLQFLFEYFSETQRNKGNFPGRFSGRQFSNSRSEMNVSTLELGDSALYLCASSLAGGENYGYTFGSGTRLTVV.

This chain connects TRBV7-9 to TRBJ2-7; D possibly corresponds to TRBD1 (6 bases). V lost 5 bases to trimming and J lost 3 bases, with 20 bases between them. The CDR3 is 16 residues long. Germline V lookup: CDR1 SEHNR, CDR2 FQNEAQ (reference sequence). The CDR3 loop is CASSAWPDSPNYEQYF. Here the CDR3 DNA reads TGTGCCAGCAGCGCCTGGCCGGACAGCCCAAACTACGAGCAGTACTTC.

The CDR3 DNA is TGTGCTAGTGGTTTGGTACCGGAAACAGGGAACGAGCAGTACTTC. This sequence encodes CASGLVPETGNEQYF. The V gene is TRBV12-5, the J gene TRBJ2-7, with D possibly being TRBD1 (6 bases). The CDR3 totals 15 residues. Looked up from germline, CDR1 is LGHNT and CDR2 is FRNRAP. The V and J ends lost 0 bases and 5 bases respectively, with 14 bases between them.

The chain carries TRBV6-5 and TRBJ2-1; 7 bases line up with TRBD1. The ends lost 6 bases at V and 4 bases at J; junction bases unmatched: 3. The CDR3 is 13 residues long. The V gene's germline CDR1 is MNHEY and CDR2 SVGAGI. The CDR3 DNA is TGTGCCAGCAGGGGGACAGTTTACAATGAGCAGTTCTTC. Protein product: CASRGTVYNEQFF.

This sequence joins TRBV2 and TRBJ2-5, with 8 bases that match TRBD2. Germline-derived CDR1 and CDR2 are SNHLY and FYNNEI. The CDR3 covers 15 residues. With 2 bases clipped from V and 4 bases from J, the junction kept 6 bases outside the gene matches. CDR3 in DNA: TGTGCCAGCAGTGAAACCCGGGCGGGGGGAGAGACCCAGTACTTC. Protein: CASSETRAGGETQYF. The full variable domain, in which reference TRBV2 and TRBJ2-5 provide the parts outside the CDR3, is EPEVTQTPSHQVTQMGQEVILRCVPISNHLYFYWYRQILGQKVEFLVSFYNNEISEKSEIFDDQFSVERPDGSNFTLKIRSTKLEDSAMYFCASSETRAGGETQYFGPGTRLLVL.

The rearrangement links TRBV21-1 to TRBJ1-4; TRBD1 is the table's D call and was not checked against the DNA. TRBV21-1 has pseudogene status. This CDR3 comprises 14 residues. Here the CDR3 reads CASSKAAGREKLFF. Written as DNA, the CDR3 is TGTGCCAGCAGCAAAGCCGCCGGCAGGGAAAAACTGTTTTTT.

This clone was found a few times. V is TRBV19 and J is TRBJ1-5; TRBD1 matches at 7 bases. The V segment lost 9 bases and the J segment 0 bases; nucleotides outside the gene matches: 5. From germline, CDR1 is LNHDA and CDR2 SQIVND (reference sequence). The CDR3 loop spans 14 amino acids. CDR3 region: CASRGGGSNQPQHF. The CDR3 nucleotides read TGTGCCAGCCGAGGGGGCGGTAGCAATCAGCCCCAGCATTTT.

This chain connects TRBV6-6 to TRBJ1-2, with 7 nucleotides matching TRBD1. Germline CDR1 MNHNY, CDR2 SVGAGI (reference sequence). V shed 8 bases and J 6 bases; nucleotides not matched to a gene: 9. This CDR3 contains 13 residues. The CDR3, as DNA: TGTGCCAGCTCTGGCAGGGGGTGGGATGGCTACACCTTC. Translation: CASSGRGWDGYTF.

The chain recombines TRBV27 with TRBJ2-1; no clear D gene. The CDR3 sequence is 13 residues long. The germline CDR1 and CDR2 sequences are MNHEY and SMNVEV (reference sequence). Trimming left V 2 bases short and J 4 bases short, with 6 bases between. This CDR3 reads CASSLQVYNEQFF. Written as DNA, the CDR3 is TGTGCCAGCAGTTTACAGGTTTACAATGAGCAGTTCTTC.